The clone carrying this T cell receptor (beta chain) was recorded only once. Only in-frame clones appear in the TCRdb table, and some are missing; sequencing was by immunoSEQ multiplex PCR. Found here are fewer than 110,000 clones, 96% of them singletons; the top ten hold approximately 0.2%. The source of the sample is a study of technical replicates of blood from several donors. V was cut by 3 bases and J by 3 bases, with 15 bases left in between. Germline assignment: CDR1 SGHTA and CDR2 FQGTGA. The length of the CDR3 is 15 residues. Specimen: T cells isolated from PBMCs. This receptor was taken from a human donor in good health. The chain uses TRBV7-3 and TRBJ2-7, with D unresolved. The CDR3 loop reads CASSFPPPRVYEQYF. The CDR3, as DNA: TGTGCCAGCAGCTTTCCACCCCCTAGAGTCTACGAGCAGTACTTC.